This is a list of T cell receptor beta chains from one sample in a study of blood T cell repertoires in COVID-19. This table comes from immunoSEQ multiplex PCR, and its TCRdb copy is limited to in-frame clones, with some not included. The profile covers tens of thousands of clones, with 70% to 85% appearing a single time and approximately 3% taken by the ten largest. The sequencing input was peripheral blood. Source of these receptors: a woman older than 75 with COVID-19, enrolled during active disease. Each CDR3 is given without its conserved first and last residue.

cdr3_aa: ASEIIQETQY
v_call: TRBV2
j_call: TRBJ2-5

cdr3_aa: AWSRGLNTEAF
v_call: TRBV30
j_call: TRBJ1-1

cdr3_aa: ASSMGQGRYEQY
v_call: TRBV19
j_call: TRBJ2-7

cdr3_aa: ASVRIGGDYEQY
v_call: TRBV5-6
j_call: TRBJ2-7

cdr3_aa: AISSTGADSPFH
v_call: TRBV10-3
j_call: TRBJ1-6

cdr3_aa: ASTRGTGELF
v_call: TRBV11-1
j_call: TRBJ2-2

cdr3_aa: ASSSVQGRAQH
v_call: TRBV27
j_call: TRBJ1-5

cdr3_aa: AWSVLVVQRGKWGGELF
v_call: TRBV30
j_call: TRBJ2-2

cdr3_aa: ASSPRGGGNQPQH
v_call: TRBV6-5
j_call: TRBJ1-5

cdr3_aa: ATTGSTYEQY
v_call: TRBV28
j_call: TRBJ2-7

cdr3_aa: ASRLSWYNEQF
v_call: TRBV27
j_call: TRBJ2-1

cdr3_aa: ASSQAGGYGYT
v_call: TRBV14
j_call: TRBJ1-2

cdr3_aa: SASGSHGYT
v_call: TRBV20-1
j_call: TRBJ1-2

cdr3_aa: ASSRGVQALRGDTQY
v_call: TRBV19
j_call: TRBJ2-3

cdr3_aa: SASFVRTGDEKLF
v_call: TRBV20-1
j_call: TRBJ1-4

cdr3_aa: AAGRGGPNEQF
v_call: TRBV4-1
j_call: TRBJ2-1

cdr3_aa: ATSDRQGGTDTQY
v_call: TRBV24-1
j_call: TRBJ2-3

cdr3_aa: ASSTGLAGVYNEQF
v_call: TRBV11-2
j_call: TRBJ2-1

cdr3_aa: ASSLVRLSSGGYTDTQY
v_call: TRBV7-2
j_call: TRBJ2-3

cdr3_aa: ASSPQLNNEQF
v_call: TRBV18
j_call: TRBJ2-1

cdr3_aa: ASSEGRGAYNEQF
v_call: TRBV2
j_call: TRBJ2-1

cdr3_aa: ASSLDGGSSYEQY
v_call: TRBV7-2
j_call: TRBJ2-7

cdr3_aa: ASRDRSPTEAF
v_call: TRBV2
j_call: TRBJ1-1

cdr3_aa: ASGLTTSGQETQY
v_call: TRBV12-5
j_call: TRBJ2-5

cdr3_aa: ASSAIGAYNSPLH
v_call: TRBV3-1/TRBV3-2
j_call: TRBJ1-6

cdr3_aa: ASSPHGGGRYEQY
v_call: TRBV7-9
j_call: TRBJ2-7

cdr3_aa: ASSLVEAPETQY
v_call: TRBV5-1
j_call: TRBJ2-5